This TCR beta chain was identified in a study of cytomegalovirus exposure and HLA in healthy donors. Though nominally healthy at sampling, donors likely had unrecorded immune exposures. Germline V gene data show CDR1 as LNHDA and CDR2 as SQIVND (reference sequence). The ends were cut back, 3 bases at V and 0 bases at J, with 15 bases in the middle. The CDR3 covers 16 residues. Both 60 Vbeta primers and 13 Jbeta primers went into the PCR. How the authors handled the data: In a later analysis, 60 million to 90 million unique TCR beta chains included roughly 11 million shared by two or more donors. Profiled with immunoSEQ multiplex PCR; TCRdb holds only in-frame clones, not every one. Clone size and V and J calls were adopted from that table, with D and trimming inferred from the DNA. Here the sample spans 140,000 or so clones, approximately 80% being singletons.

The receptor was derived from a man aged 35-49 years in good health and CMV-seronegative. V and J are TRBV19 and TRBJ2-7; the D gene is possibly TRBD1 (5 bases). The sequencing sample was made of PBMCs. CDR3 sequence reads: CASSIRGSLSSYEQYF. DNA of the CDR3: TGTGCCAGTAGTATTAGGGGCAGCTTGAGCTCCTACGAGCAGTACTTC.